One and the same sample provided the 18 T cell receptor beta chains below, sequenced in a study of cytotoxic CD8 clonotypes in ibrutinib-treated CLL. Profiled with immunoSEQ multiplex PCR; TCRdb holds only in-frame clones, not every one. This table has roughly 97,000 clones, approximately 82% appearing once. The specimen was PBMCs, collected after 12 months of ibrutinib treatment. These TCRs come from a human donor with chronic lymphocytic leukemia.

The CDR3, as DNA: TGTGCCAGCAGCTTGGATACAACGGGAGGCTACACCTTC. Translation gives CASSLDTTGGYTF. The chain has TRBV5-6 and TRBJ1-2; D call uncertain. Trimming left V 0 bases short and J 8 bases short, with 11 bases between. Germline V gives CDR1 SGHDT, CDR2 YYEEEE. The CDR3 is 13 residues long.

CDR3 loop: CASSLDRSKDTQYF. In DNA form, the CDR3 reads TGTGCCAGCAGCCTTGACAGGTCTAAGGATACGCAGTATTTT. The V call is TRBV7-2, the J call TRBJ2-3, with a weak D call TRBD1 (6 bases). V was shortened by 5 bases and J by 6 bases, with 15 bases between the two germline ends. In germline, CDR1 is SGHTA, CDR2 FQGNSA. CDR3 length: 14 residues.

CDR3 residues: CAWSALATYNEQFF. The CDR3 DNA sequence: TGTGCCTGGAGTGCCCTAGCGACCTACAATGAGCAGTTCTTC. The gene calls are TRBV30 and TRBJ2-1; D is possibly TRBD2 (6 bases). Trimming took off 1 base at V and 2 bases at J, with 9 bases between the two ends. This CDR3 is built from 14 residues. Germline V lookup: CDR1 GTSNPN, CDR2 SVGIG (reference sequence).

This sequence joins TRBV14 and TRBJ1-6; 9 bases agree with TRBD1. The CDR3 runs to 17 residues. Germline V lookup: CDR1 SGHDN, CDR2 FVKESK. V lost 2 bases to trimming and J lost 7 bases; unmatched junction nucleotides: 9. The CDR3 here is CASSQLPATGGNSPLHF. Written as DNA, the CDR3 is TGTGCCAGCAGCCAATTGCCCGCGACAGGGGGGAATTCACCCCTCCACTTT.

This clone came up once. The chain joins TRBV25-1 to TRBJ2-3; possible D gene TRBD1, 6 bases. Germline-derived CDR1 and CDR2 are MGHDK and SYGVNS. This CDR3 comprises 18 residues. The V end lost 1 base, the J end lost 2 bases, and 19 bases lay between the germline ends. The CDR3 DNA is TGTGCCAGCAGTGAATCCCCAGGCAGGGGCGCTTCCACAGATACGCAGTATTTT. This gives the protein CASSESPGRGASTDTQYF.

V gene TRBV5-1 combines with J gene TRBJ2-1; D may match TRBD1 or TRBD2 (5 bases each). The CDR3 spans 15 residues. The V end was cut by 0 bases, the J end by 8 bases, with 15 bases between. Germline loops: CDR1 SGHRS, CDR2 YFSETQ. The CDR3 sequence is CASSLGPWGNHEQFF. The DNA of the CDR3 is TGCGCCAGCAGCTTGGGACCATGGGGGAATCATGAGCAGTTCTTC.

This clone is medium-sized within its sample. The rearrangement links TRBV11-3 to TRBJ2-1; TRBD2 aligns across 9 bases. Losses at the gene ends were 8 bases for V and 9 bases for J; bases not matched to a gene: 5. The germline CDR1 and CDR2 sequences are SGHNT and YENEEA. The CDR3 covers 12 residues. The CDR3 loop reads CASSTAGGEQFF. The CDR3 coding sequence is TGTGCCAGCTCAACAGCGGGGGGTGAGCAGTTCTTC.

The V call is TRBV5-5, the J call TRBJ2-7; tentatively, D is TRBD2 (5 bases). The CDR3 has 12 amino acids. V lost 1 base and J 5 bases, leaving 7 bases between the germline ends. Germline V lookup: CDR1 SGHKS, CDR2 YYEKEE (reference sequence). The DNA of the CDR3 is TGTGCCAGCAGCTTGAGAGGGCACGAGCAGTACTTC. This encodes CASSLRGHEQYF.

The chain has TRBV6-6 and TRBJ2-5; D is ambiguous. The germline gives CDR1 MNHNY, CDR2 SVGAGI (reference sequence). Trimming shortened V by 6 bases and J by 4 bases, and 9 bases separated the two germline ends. There are 12 residues in the CDR3. The CDR3 coding sequence is TGTGCCAGCAGCAAGGGCGGAGAGACCCAGTACTTC. Translating it yields CASSKGGETQYF.

The J gene is TRBJ2-3, the V gene TRBV6-1; D is unresolved. V shed 5 bases and J shed 6 bases, with 18 bases lying between them. The CDR3 loop spans 15 amino acids. CDR1 and CDR2 (germline): MNHNS, SASEGT. CDR3 nucleotide sequence: TGTGCCAGCAGTCTCCCCCCCCTAGAGTCGGATACGCAGTATTTT. This encodes CASSLPPLESDTQYF.

This clone has a single count. The chain has TRBV4-2 and TRBJ2-2; 8 positions agree with TRBD2. V trimming: 0 bases; J trimming: 0 bases; junction bases outside the gene matches: 0. The CDR3 covers 16 residues. Germline V gives CDR1 LGHNA, CDR2 YNFKEQ. The CDR3 nucleotides are TGTGCCAGCAGCCAAGACGGGGGGGCGAACACCGGGGAGCTGTTTTTT. Encoded protein: CASSQDGGANTGELFF.

This clone was recorded a few times. The chain is built from TRBV11-3 and TRBJ2-5, with D possibly matching TRBD2 (7 bases). Deletions cut 5 bases from V and 3 bases from J, with 10 bases between. Germline V gene data show CDR1 as SGHNT and CDR2 as YENEEA. CDR3 length: 13 amino acids. CDR3 in DNA: TGTGCCAGCAGCCGGGGGGACAAAGAGACCCAGTACTTC. This codes for CASSRGDKETQYF.

This chain uses TRBV30 with TRBJ1-1; D ambiguous. The CDR3 is 13 amino acids. V was trimmed by 3 bases and J by 1 base, leaving 9 bases between them. Germline V gives CDR1 GTSNPN, CDR2 SVGIG (reference sequence). In DNA form, the CDR3 reads TGTGCCTGGAGGGGTACTGAGAACACTGAAGCTTTCTTT. Translating it yields CAWRGTENTEAFF.

The chain recombines TRBV9 with TRBJ2-3; weak D call: TRBD1 (6 bases). Germline loops: CDR1 SGDLS, CDR2 YYNGEE. There are 15 residues in the CDR3. V was shortened by 0 bases and J by 4 bases, with 12 bases between the two germline ends. The CDR3: CASSVEGRGSDTQYF. Here the CDR3 DNA reads TGTGCCAGCAGCGTAGAGGGTAGGGGGTCAGATACGCAGTATTTT. The whole variable domain, filled in from reference TRBV9 and TRBJ2-3, reads DSGVTQTPKHLITATGQRVTLRCSPRSGDLSVYWYQQSLDQGLQFLIQYYNGEERAKGNILERFSAQQFPDLHSELNLSSLELGDSALYFCASSVEGRGSDTQYFGPGTRLTVL.

The rearrangement links TRBV7-2 to TRBJ2-3; 9 bases are a match to TRBD1. The V segment lost 2 bases and the J segment 2 bases; nucleotides outside the gene matches: 11. Per germline, CDR1 SGHTA and CDR2 FQGNSA. This CDR3 spans 18 amino acids. The CDR3, as DNA: TGTGCCAGCAGCTTATCACTTACGGGACAGGGCATCACAGATACGCAGTATTTT. Protein sequence: CASSLSLTGQGITDTQYF. The variable domain in full, with the rest retrieved from reference TRBV7-2 and TRBJ2-3, is GAGVSQSPSNKVTEKGKDVELRCDPISGHTALYWYRQSLGQGLEFLIYFQGNSAPDKSGLPSDRFSAERTGGSVSTLTIQRTQQEDSAVYLCASSLSLTGQGITDTQYFGPGTRLTVL.

This clone has a single count. The chain couples TRBV27 to TRBJ2-7; tentative D call: TRBD1 (6 bases). CDR3 length equals 14 residues. V lost 2 bases and J 2 bases, leaving 10 bases between the germline ends. Germline values: CDR1 MNHEY, CDR2 SMNVEV (reference sequence). CDR3 amino acids: CASSLKDSTYEQYF. The DNA for the CDR3 is TGTGCCAGCAGTTTAAAGGACAGCACCTACGAGCAGTACTTC.

CDR3 residues: CASSPPGGRYEQYF. The CDR3 coding sequence is TGTGCCAGCTCACCACCCGGCGGTCGCTACGAGCAGTACTTC. V gene TRBV18 combines with J gene TRBJ2-7; D gene ambiguous. The germline V gene encodes CDR1 KGHSH and CDR2 LQKENI. The CDR3 runs 14 residues. V lost 0 bases, J lost 3 bases, and 9 bases lay in between.

The chain recombines TRBV7-2 with TRBJ1-3; TRBD1 agrees at 8 bases. The germline gives CDR1 SGHTA, CDR2 FQGNSA. V lost 3 bases and J lost 2; bases outside the gene matches: 0. The CDR3 covers 14 residues. Here the CDR3 reads CASSLGQAGNTIYF. The CDR3 DNA is TGTGCCAGCAGCTTGGGACAGGCTGGAAACACCATATATTTT.